This T cell receptor beta chain was recorded in a study of blood T cell repertoires in COVID-19 (dated by TCRdb to the early 2020s). In terms of the full investigation: Samples covering the acute and convalescent phases of COVID-19 were provided by collaborators in the United States, Italy and Spain. Sample metadata almost always included a de-identified subject ID, COVID-19 status, age in years and sex. The repertoires were made available in a free public database intended to serve as a resource for research on the immune response to SARS-CoV-2. The prospective study material was composed of cDNA or gDNA derived from T cells, B-cell-depleted T cells, or PBMCs. The dataset comprised deeply sampled blood TCRbeta repertoires from subjects exposed to, actively infected with, or recovered from COVID-19. Where available, HLA class I and class II types were obtained from metadata supplied by the sample provider rather than from assay-based typing. The samples were drawn from the first 160 participants of the ongoing ImmuneRACE study and from 1,254 subjects provided by 6 global collaborators.

Points the paper makes about the study in general: The quantity of clinical and demographic metadata differed by source and by participant and was supplied without curation.

Note on this clone: Its antigen has not been determined. Base qualities are not provided; no much larger clone lies one nucleotide away.

Participants in the prospective study were enrolled through a virtual design, were aged about 18 to 100 years, and lived in fewer than 30 United States geographic areas. In the prospective study, participants were assigned to cohorts based on the clinical history participants reported in a screening survey and a study questionnaire. Recovered participants in ImmuneRACE Cohort 3 were defined as having two consecutive negative NP/OP PCR tests, clearance from a healthcare professional, or resolution of symptoms. In the prospective study, whole blood, serum and a nasopharyngeal or oropharyngeal swab were collected from each participant by mobile phlebotomists. Over an approximately 2-month period, participants in the prospective study had the option of providing additional blood draws and questionnaires. Before DNA extraction, prospective study blood samples were shipped either frozen or at room temperature.

TCRbeta CDR3 regions were amplified from genomic DNA by means of the immunoSEQ Assay, a bias-controlled multiplex PCR. The authors processed their data as follows. Within the assay, amplification of reference gene primers was used to estimate how many nucleated cells each sample contained. To quantify the absolute abundance of each unique TCRbeta CDR3 rearrangement, sequence reads were collapsed and filtered. For each sample, productive Simpson clonality was calculated as the square root of Simpson's diversity index across productive rearrangements. The table comes from immuneACCESS by way of TCRdb, which keeps in-frame sequences with V and J called. Part of the clones is missing from these tables; in studies checked, under half for an unresolved V gene and the rest for unknown reasons. The V and J calls and the clone size are those of that table, but D and trimming were determined from the DNA. Across this sample there are roughly 280,000 clones, with roughly nine tenths seen only once. Jointly, the top ten make up 2.4% of the sample.

This sequence originates from a woman aged 18-35 years who had recovered from COVID-19. The sequenced sample was PBMCs or T cells enriched from blood (not recorded which).

The bases read TGTGCCAGCAGCTTAACCCGGGACAGGAATCAGCCCCAGCATTTT. Its protein product is CASSLTRDRNQPQHF. The rearranged segments are TRBV7-6 and TRBJ1-5, with 8 bases aligning to TRBD1. For CDR1 and CDR2, the germline V gene lists SGHVS and FNYEAQ. From cysteine to phenylalanine, the CDR3 is 15 amino acids long. The sequence is cut down to CDR3 DNA, 45 bases in frame from base 1. V loses 2 bases at its end and J loses 4 bases; junction bases beyond the gene matches: 4.